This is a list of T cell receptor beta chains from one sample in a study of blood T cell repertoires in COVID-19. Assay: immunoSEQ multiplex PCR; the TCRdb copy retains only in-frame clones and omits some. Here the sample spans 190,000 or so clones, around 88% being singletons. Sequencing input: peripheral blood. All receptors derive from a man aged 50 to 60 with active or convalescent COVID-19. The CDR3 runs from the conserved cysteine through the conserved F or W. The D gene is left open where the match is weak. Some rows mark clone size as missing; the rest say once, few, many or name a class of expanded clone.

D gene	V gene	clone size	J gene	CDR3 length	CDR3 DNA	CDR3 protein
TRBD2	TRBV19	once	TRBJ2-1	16	TGTGCCAGTAGTACCCGACTAGCGGGGGGGCGCGATGAGCAGTTCTTC	CASSTRLAGGRDEQFF
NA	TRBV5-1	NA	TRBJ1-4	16	TGCGCCAGCAGCTTGGCCCCAGGGGCAGGTAATGAAAAACTGTTTTTT	CASSLAPGAGNEKLFF
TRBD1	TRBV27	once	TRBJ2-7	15	TGTGCCAGCAGCCTAGGGACAGGGATCTCCTACGAGCAGTACTTC	CASSLGTGISYEQYF
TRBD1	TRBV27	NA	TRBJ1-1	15	TGTGCCAGCAGTTTGAGGGGCGACAGGGGCACTGAAGCTTTCTTT	CASSLRGDRGTEAFF
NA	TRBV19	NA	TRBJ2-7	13	TGTGCCAGTAGTATAGATCTGAGGGCAGCGCAGTACTTC	CASSIDLRAAQYF
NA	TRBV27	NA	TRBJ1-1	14	TGTGCCAGCAGTTTGTCCAGGCTGAACACTGAAGCTTTCTTT	CASSLSRLNTEAFF
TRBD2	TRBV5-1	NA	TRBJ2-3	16	TGCGCCAGCAGCTCCGGGACTAGCGGGAGTGCAGATACGCAGTATTTT	CASSSGTSGSADTQYF
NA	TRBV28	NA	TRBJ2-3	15	TGTGCCAGCAGTTTGGTAGGGCCGGGGACAGATACGCAGTATTTT	CASSLVGPGTDTQYF
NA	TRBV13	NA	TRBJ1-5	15	TGTGCCAGCAGCTTAGGGTCCAGGGACAATCAGCCCCAGCATTTT	CASSLGSRDNQPQHF
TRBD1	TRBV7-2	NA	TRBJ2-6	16	TGTGCCAGCAGCCCCGACAGGGTCTCCGGGGCCAACGTCCTGACTTTC	CASSPDRVSGANVLTF
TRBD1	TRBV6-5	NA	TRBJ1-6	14	TGTGCCAGCAGTTTCAGGGGGCGAGGTTCACCCCTCCACTTT	CASSFRGRGSPLHF
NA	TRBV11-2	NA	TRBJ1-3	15	TGTGCCAGCAGAACGGCAGGCGAGTCTGGAAACACCATATATTTT	CASRTAGESGNTIYF
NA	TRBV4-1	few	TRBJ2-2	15	TGCGCCAGCAGCCAAGCCTATCAGAACACCGGGGAGCTGTTTTTT	CASSQAYQNTGELFF
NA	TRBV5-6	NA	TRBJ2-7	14	TGTGCCAGCAGCCCTCAGCGGTCTGACTACGAGCAGTACTTC	CASSPQRSDYEQYF
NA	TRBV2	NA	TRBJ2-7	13	TGTGCCAGCAGTGAGTGGGCATACTACGAGCAGTACTTC	CASSEWAYYEQYF
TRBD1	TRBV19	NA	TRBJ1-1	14	TGTGCCAGTAGGGGGGACAGACCGAACACTGAAGCTTTCTTT	CASRGDRPNTEAFF
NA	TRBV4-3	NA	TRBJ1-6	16	TGCGCCAGCAGCCAATTCAGGGCACCCTATAATTCACCCCTCCACTTT	CASSQFRAPYNSPLHF
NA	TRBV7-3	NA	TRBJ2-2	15	TGTGCCAGCAGCGAGCTGGGGCTGCGGACCGGGGAGCTGTTTTTT	CASSELGLRTGELFF
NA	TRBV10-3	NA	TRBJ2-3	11	TGTGCCACTAGCGAGACAGATACGCAGTATTTT	CATSETDTQYF
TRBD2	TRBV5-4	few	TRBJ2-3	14	TGTGCCAGCAGCTTTGTGGGAGGGTCCGATACGCAGTATTTT	CASSFVGGSDTQYF
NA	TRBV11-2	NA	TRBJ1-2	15	TGTGCCAGCAGCTTAGTTCCAGGGGACAACTATGGCTACACCTTC	CASSLVPGDNYGYTF
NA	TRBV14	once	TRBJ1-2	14	TGTGCCAGCAGCCAAGATTCCGCGAGCTATGGCTACACCTTC	CASSQDSASYGYTF
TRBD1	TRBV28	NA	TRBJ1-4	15	TGTGCCAGCAGATTATCGGGACAGCATAATGAAAAACTGTTTTTT	CASRLSGQHNEKLFF
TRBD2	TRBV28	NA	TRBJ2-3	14	TGTGCCACCTGGGGGGGTAGCTTCGCAGATACGCAGTATTTT	CATWGGSFADTQYF
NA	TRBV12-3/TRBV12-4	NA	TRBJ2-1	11	TGTGCCAGCAGTTTACTGGGAGGGCAGTTCTTC	CASSLLGGQFF
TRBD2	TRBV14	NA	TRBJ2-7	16	TGTGCCAGCAGCCAAAGGTCATTTGCGGGAGACGGCGAGCAGTACTTC	CASSQRSFAGDGEQYF
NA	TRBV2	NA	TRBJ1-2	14	TGTGCCAGCAGTGAAAGCGAGGAGACAGGTGGCTACACCTTC	CASSESEETGGYTF
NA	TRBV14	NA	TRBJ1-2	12	TGTGCCAGCAGCCCTGGGGGCGCTGGCTACACCTTC	CASSPGGAGYTF
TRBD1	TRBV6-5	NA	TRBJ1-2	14	TGTGCCAGCAGTCGGGGGACAGTTAACTATGGCTACACCTTC	CASSRGTVNYGYTF
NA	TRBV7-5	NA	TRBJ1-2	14	TGTGCCAGAAGCCTGGACAGGGTTAACTATGGCTACACCTTC	CARSLDRVNYGYTF
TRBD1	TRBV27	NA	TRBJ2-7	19	TGTGCCAGCAGTTTAAGGGGAACGGTCAGGGGGCGGTGGACCTACGAGCAGTACTTC	CASSLRGTVRGRWTYEQYF
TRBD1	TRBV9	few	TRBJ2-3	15	TGTGCCAGCAGCGTAGGCGTACAGGGGGTCGATACGCAGTATTTT	CASSVGVQGVDTQYF
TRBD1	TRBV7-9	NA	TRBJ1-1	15	TGTGCCAGCAGCCCACGAACAGGGGAATGGGCTGAAGCTTTCTTT	CASSPRTGEWAEAFF
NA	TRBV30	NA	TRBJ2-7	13	TGTGCCTGGAACTTTGTCGGCTCCTACGAGCAGTACTTC	CAWNFVGSYEQYF
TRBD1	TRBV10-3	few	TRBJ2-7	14	TGTGCCATCAGTGTCGGACAGGGTAGGGACGAGCAGTACTTC	CAISVGQGRDEQYF
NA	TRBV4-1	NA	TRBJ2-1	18	TGCGCCAGCAGCCACCCTAGGGGTTCGGGTCGTGGGCTCAATGAGCAGTTCTTC	CASSHPRGSGRGLNEQFF
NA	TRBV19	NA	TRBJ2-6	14	TGTGCCAGTTCAGCAGGGGCTGGGGCCAACGTCCTGACTTTC	CASSAGAGANVLTF
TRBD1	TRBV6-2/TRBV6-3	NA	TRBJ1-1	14	TGTGCCAGCAGCGGTTCAGGGGGCTTCACTGAAGCTTTCTTT	CASSGSGGFTEAFF
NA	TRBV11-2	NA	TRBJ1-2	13	TGTGCCAGCAGCTTAGACAGGGTGGCTGGCTACACCTTC	CASSLDRVAGYTF
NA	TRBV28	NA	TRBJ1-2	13	TGTGCCAGCAGTTTGCAGGGGCGTTATGGCTACACCTTC	CASSLQGRYGYTF
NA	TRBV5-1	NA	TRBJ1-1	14	TGCGCCAGCAGCTTGGGACAGGCTCGGACTGAAGCTTTCTTT	CASSLGQARTEAFF
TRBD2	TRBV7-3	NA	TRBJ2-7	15	TGTGCCAGCAGCTCCAATAGCGGGTTCTCCTACGAGCAGTACTTC	CASSSNSGFSYEQYF
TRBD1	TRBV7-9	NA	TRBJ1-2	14	TGTGCCAGCAGCTTAGTACAGGGGGCCCATGGCTACACCTTC	CASSLVQGAHGYTF
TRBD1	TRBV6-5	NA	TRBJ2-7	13	TGTGCCAGCAGCAGGGACAGGAGCTACGAGCAGTACTTC	CASSRDRSYEQYF
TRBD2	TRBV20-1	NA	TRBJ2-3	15	TGCAGTGCTAGTGGTGGGAGGGCCTACGTAGATACGCAGTATTTT	CSASGGRAYVDTQYF
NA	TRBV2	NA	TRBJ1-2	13	TGTGCCAGCAGTTCCGACGGCATCGGGGGCTACACCTTC	CASSSDGIGGYTF
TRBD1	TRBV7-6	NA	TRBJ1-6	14	TGTGCCAGCAGCTGGGCCAGGGGGGACTCACCCCTCCACTTT	CASSWARGDSPLHF
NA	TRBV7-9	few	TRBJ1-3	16	TGTGCCAGCAGCTTAGGACAGACGAGCTCTGGAAACACCATATATTTT	CASSLGQTSSGNTIYF
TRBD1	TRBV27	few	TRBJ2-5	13	TGTGCCAGCAGAAGGGACAGGGTTGAGACCCAGTACTTC	CASRRDRVETQYF
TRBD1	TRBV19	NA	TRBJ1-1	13	TGTGCCAGTAGTCCCGGACAGGGGGCTGAAGCTTTCTTT	CASSPGQGAEAFF